A single T cell receptor beta chain is shown here with its context. This sample is part of a study of CD8 T cells in Susac syndrome. Germline assignment: CDR1 PRHDT and CDR2 FYEKMQ (reference sequence). Trimming removed 4 bases from V and 1 base from J, with 10 bases in between. This CDR3 has 14 residues. Reverse transcription used roughly 0.5 to 1 ug RNA and random hexamers. The TCR beta CDR3 was amplified by immunoSEQ multiplex PCR across 54 Vbeta, 13 Jbeta. MiXCR was run by TCRdb on the immunoSEQ multiplex PCR reads, yielding one entry per CDR3 protein. The sample includes approximately 130,000 distinct CDR3 sequences, around 90% of them seen just once. Peripheral blood CD8+ and CD4+ T cells were profiled by TCR beta sequencing. The patients who served as multiple sclerosis controls were treatment-naive and had stable or active relapsing-remitting disease that fulfilled the revised McDonald criteria. Negative isolation yielded CD4+ and CD8+ T cells, and FACS enriched TEMRA cells.

The sequence derives from a human donor with multiple sclerosis. This chain links TRBV13 with TRBJ1-1; D gene uncertain. Sequenced sample: CD8+ T cells from PBMCs. CDR3 nucleotides: TGTGCCAGCAGCTCCCTCAACTCGAACACTGAAGCTTTCTTT. This codes for CASSSLNSNTEAFF.